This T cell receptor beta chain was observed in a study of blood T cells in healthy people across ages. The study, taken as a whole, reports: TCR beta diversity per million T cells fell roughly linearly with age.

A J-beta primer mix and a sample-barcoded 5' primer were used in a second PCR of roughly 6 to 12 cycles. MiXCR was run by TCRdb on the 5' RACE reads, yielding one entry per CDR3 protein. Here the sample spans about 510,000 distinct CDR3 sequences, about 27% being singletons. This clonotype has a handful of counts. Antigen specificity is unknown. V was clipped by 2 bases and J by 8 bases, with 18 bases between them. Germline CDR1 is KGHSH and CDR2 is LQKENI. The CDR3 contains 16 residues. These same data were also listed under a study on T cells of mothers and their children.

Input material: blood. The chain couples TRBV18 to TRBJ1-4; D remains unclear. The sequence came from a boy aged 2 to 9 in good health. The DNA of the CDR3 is TGTGCCAGCTCACCATCATCAAGAAGTGGGGAGGAAAAACTGTTTTTT. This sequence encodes CASSPSSRSGEEKLFF.